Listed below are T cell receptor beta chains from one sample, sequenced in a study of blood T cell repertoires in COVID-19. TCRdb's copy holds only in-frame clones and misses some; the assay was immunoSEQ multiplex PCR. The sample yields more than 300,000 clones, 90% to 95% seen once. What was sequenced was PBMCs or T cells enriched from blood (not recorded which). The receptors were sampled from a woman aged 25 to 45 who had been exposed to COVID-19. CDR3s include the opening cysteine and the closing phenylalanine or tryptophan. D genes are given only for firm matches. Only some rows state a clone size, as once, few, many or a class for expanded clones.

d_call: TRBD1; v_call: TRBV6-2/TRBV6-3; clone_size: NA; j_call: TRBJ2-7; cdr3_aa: CASSYQGTGLALYEQYF; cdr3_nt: TGTGCCAGCAGTTACCAGGGGACAGGGCTTGCTCTCTACGAGCAGTACTTC
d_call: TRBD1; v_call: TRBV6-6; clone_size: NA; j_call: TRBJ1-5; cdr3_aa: CASSTYRGPDQPQHF; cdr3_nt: TGTGCCAGCAGTACCTACAGGGGTCCTGATCAGCCCCAGCATTTT
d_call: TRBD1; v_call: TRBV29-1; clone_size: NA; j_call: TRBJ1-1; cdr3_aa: CSVTDRGNTEAFF; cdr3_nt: TGCAGCGTTACTGACAGGGGGAACACTGAAGCTTTCTTT
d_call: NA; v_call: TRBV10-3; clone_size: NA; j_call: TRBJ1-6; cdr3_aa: CAISERDSPLHF; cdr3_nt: TGTGCCATCAGTGAACGGGATTCACCCCTCCACTTT
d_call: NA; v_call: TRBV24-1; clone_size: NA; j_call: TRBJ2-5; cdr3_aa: CATSEPADETQYF; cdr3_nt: TGTGCCACCAGTGAACCCGCGGATGAGACCCAGTACTTC
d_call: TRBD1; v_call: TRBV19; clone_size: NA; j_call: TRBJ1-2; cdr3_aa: CASSIQTGGNYGYTF; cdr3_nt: TGTGCCAGTAGTATTCAGACAGGGGGGAACTATGGCTACACCTTC
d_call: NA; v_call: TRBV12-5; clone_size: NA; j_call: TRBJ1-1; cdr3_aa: CASGARGMGAEAFF; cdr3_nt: TGTGCTAGTGGTGCAAGGGGTATGGGCGCTGAAGCTTTCTTT
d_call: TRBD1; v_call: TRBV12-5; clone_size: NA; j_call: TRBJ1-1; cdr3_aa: CASGSRRQGGTPTEAFF; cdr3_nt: TGTGCTAGTGGTTCTAGAAGACAGGGGGGGACACCTACTGAAGCTTTCTTT
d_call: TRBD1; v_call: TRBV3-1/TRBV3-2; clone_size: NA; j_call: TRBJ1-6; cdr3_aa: CASSPTGTATSPLHF; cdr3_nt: TGTGCCAGCAGCCCAACCGGGACAGCTACCTCACCCCTCCACTTT
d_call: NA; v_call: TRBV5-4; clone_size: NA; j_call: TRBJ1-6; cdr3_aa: CASCEGIRSPLHF; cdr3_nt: TGTGCCAGCTGTGAGGGAATACGATCACCCCTCCACTTT
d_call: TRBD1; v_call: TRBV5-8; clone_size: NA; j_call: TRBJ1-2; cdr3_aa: CASALDRGRRGYTF; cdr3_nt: TGTGCCAGCGCACTGGACAGGGGGAGGAGAGGCTACACCTTC
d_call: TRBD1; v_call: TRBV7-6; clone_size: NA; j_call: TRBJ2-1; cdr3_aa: CASSLLDRANEQFF; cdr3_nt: TGTGCCAGCAGCCTCCTCGACAGGGCCAATGAGCAGTTCTTC
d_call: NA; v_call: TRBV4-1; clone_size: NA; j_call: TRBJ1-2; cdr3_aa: CASSQRQGIGYGYTF; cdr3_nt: TGCGCCAGCAGCCAAAGGCAGGGGATAGGCTATGGCTACACCTTC
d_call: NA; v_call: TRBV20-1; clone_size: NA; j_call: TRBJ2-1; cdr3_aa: CSATNNNEQFF; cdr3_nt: TGCAGTGCTACCAACAACAATGAGCAGTTCTTC
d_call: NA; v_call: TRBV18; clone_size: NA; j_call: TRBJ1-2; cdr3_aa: CASSTRGGLREYGYTF; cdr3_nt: TGTGCCAGCTCCACACGGGGGGGGTTGCGGGAATATGGCTACACCTTC
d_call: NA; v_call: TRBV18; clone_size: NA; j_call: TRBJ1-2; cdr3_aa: CASSPAGNYGYTF; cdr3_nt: TGTGCCAGCTCACCAGCAGGAAACTATGGCTACACCTTC
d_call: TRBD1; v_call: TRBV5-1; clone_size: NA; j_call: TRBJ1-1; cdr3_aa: CASSLGLGTGNTKTEAFF; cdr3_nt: TGCGCCAGCAGCTTGGGGCTAGGGACAGGGAACACAAAGACTGAAGCTTTCTTT
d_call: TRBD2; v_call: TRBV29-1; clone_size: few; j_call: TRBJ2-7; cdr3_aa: CSVGRDPYEQYF; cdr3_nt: TGCAGCGTAGGGAGGGACCCTTACGAGCAGTACTTC
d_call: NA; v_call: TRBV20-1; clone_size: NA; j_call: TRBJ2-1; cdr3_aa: CSARGEEQFF; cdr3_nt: TGCAGTGCTAGAGGTGAGGAGCAGTTCTTC
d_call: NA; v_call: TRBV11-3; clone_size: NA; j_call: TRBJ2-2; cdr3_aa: CASRAPNTGELFF; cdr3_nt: TGTGCCAGCAGAGCCCCGAACACCGGGGAGCTGTTTTTT
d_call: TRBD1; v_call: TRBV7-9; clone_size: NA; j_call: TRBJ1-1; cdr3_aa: CAGSDRGPSGTEAFF; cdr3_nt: TGTGCCGGATCAGACAGGGGCCCGTCAGGCACTGAAGCTTTCTTT
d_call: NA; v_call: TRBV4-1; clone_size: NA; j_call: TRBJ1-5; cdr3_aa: CASSQFGTGGNQPQHF; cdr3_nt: TGCGCCAGCAGCCAATTCGGGACGGGGGGCAATCAGCCCCAGCATTTT
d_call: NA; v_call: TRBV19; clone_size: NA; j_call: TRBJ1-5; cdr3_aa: CASSVADNQPQHF; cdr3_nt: TGTGCCAGTAGTGTGGCAGACAATCAGCCCCAGCATTTT
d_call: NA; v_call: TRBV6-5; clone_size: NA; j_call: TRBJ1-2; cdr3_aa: CASSYSQTNWAGYTF; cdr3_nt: TGTGCCAGCAGTTACTCGCAGACTAACTGGGCTGGCTACACCTTC
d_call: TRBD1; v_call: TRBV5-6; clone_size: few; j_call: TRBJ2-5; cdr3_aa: CASSLANRGPGETQYF; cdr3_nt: TGTGCCAGCAGCTTGGCTAACAGGGGGCCGGGAGAGACCCAGTACTTC
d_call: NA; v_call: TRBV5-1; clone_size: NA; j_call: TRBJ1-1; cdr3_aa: CASSLGHRTNTEAFF; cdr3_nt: TGCGCCAGCAGCTTGGGCCACAGGACCAACACTGAAGCTTTCTTT
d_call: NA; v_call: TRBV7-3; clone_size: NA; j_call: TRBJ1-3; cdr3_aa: CASSLTSTGNTIYF; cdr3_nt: TGTGCCAGCAGCTTAACTAGTACTGGAAACACCATATATTTT
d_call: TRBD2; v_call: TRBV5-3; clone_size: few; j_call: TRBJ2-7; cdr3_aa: CARSLASSGGLPTYEQYF; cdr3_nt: TGTGCCAGAAGCTTGGCGTCTAGCGGGGGCCTCCCCACCTACGAGCAGTACTTC
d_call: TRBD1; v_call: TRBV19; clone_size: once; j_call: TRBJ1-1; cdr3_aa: CASSITDRGTEAFF; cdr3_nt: TGTGCCAGTAGTATCACAGACAGGGGGACTGAAGCTTTCTTT
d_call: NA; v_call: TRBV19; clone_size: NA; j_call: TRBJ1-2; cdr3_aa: CASSFPAFYGYTF; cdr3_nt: TGTGCCAGTAGTTTTCCAGCGTTCTATGGCTACACCTTC
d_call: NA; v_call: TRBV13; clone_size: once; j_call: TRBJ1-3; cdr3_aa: CASTRSGNTIYF; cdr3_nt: TGTGCCAGCACTAGATCTGGAAACACCATATATTTT
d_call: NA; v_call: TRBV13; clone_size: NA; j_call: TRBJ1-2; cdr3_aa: CASSSHPRTDYGYTF; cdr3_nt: TGTGCCAGCAGCTCCCACCCCCGGACAGACTATGGCTACACCTTC
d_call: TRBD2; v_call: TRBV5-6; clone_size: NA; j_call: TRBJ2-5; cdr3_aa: CASSLVGGATGTQYF; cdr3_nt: TGTGCCAGCAGCTTGGTCGGGGGGGCGACCGGGACCCAGTACTTC
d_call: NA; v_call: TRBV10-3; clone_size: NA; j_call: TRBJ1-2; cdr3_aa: CAISGGGLEANYGYTF; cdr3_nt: TGTGCCATCAGTGGTGGGGGGTTGGAAGCTAACTATGGCTACACCTTC
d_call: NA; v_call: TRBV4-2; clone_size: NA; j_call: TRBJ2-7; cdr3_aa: CASSQDIATFYEQYF; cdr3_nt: TGTGCCAGCAGCCAAGATATCGCTACCTTCTACGAGCAGTACTTC
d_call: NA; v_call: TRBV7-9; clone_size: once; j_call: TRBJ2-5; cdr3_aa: CASSPSPGAETQYF; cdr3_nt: TGTGCCAGCAGCCCAAGCCCGGGTGCAGAGACCCAGTACTTC
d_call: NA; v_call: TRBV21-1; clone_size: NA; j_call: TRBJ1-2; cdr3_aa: CASSKGSGGPYGYTF; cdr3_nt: TGTGCCAGCAGCAAAGGTTCGGGGGGACCCTATGGCTACACCTTC
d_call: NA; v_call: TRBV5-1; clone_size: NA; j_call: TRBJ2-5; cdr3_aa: CASSPQRGETQYF; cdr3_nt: TGCGCCAGCAGCCCCCAGAGAGGCGAGACCCAGTACTTC
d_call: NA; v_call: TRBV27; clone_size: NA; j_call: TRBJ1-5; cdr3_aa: CASGGINSNQPQHF; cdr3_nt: TGTGCCAGCGGCGGAATTAATAGCAATCAGCCCCAGCATTTT
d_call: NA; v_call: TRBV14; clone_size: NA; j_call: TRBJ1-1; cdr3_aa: CASSPGWGLPKNTEAFF; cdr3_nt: TGTGCCAGCAGCCCAGGGTGGGGGCTTCCCAAGAACACTGAAGCTTTCTTT
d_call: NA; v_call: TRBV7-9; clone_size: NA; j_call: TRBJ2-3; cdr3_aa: CASSLGKVSAEEGDTQYF; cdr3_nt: TGTGCCAGCAGCTTAGGAAAGGTTAGCGCAGAGGAAGGAGATACGCAGTATTTT
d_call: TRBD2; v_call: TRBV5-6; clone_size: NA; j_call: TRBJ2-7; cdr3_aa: CASSPGTRDPYEQYF; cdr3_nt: TGTGCCAGCAGCCCCGGGACTAGGGATCCCTACGAGCAGTACTTC
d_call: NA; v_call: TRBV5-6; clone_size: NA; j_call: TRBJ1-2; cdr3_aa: CASSLRGETHGYTF; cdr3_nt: TGTGCCAGCAGCTTGCGGGGGGAAACTCATGGCTACACCTTC
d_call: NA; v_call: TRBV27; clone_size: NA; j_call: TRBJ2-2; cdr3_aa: CASSLSISTGELFF; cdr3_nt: TGTGCCAGCAGTTTATCGATTAGTACCGGGGAGCTGTTTTTT
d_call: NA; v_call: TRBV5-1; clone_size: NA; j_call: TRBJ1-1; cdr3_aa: CASSFQDSGRTEAFF; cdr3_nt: TGCGCCAGCAGCTTTCAAGACAGTGGTCGCACTGAAGCTTTCTTT
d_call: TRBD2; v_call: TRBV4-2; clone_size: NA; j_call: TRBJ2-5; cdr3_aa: CASSQVAGDQETQYF; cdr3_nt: TGTGCCAGCAGCCAAGTAGCGGGGGACCAAGAGACCCAGTACTTC
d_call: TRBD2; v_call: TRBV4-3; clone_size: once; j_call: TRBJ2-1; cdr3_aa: CASSQASGTSGGEQFF; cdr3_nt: TGCGCCAGCAGCCAAGCAAGTGGGACTAGCGGGGGGGAGCAGTTCTTC
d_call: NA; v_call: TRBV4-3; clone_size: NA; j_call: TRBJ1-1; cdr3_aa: CASSQEGRGTEAFF; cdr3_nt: TGCGCCAGCAGCCAAGAGGGGAGGGGCACTGAAGCTTTCTTT
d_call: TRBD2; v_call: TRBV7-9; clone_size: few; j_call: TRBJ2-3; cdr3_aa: CASSFSGGALDTQYF; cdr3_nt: TGTGCCAGCTCATTTAGCGGGGGGGCCCTCGATACGCAGTATTTT
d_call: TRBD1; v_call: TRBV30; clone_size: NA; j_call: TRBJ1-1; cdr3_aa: CAWDRDRGTEAFF; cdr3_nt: TGTGCCTGGGACCGGGACAGGGGCACTGAAGCTTTCTTT
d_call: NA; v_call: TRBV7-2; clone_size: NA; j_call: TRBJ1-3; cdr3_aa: CASSLAFIGASGNTIYF; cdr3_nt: TGTGCCAGCAGCTTAGCGTTTATTGGGGCCTCTGGAAACACCATATATTTT
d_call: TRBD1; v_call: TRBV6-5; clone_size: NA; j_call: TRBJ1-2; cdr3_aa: CANRQGAYGYTF; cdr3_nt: TGTGCCAACAGACAGGGTGCCTATGGCTACACCTTC